The present TCR beta chain was sequenced within a study of vaccination and CD4 T cells after COVID-19. Study-level findings and limits: Clonotypes reactive to SARS-CoV-2 had a median that went up from 21 to 38, but not significantly.

Treatment defined: approximately 9-day PBMC culture with coronavirus spike peptide pools or control peptides (ViraFEST assay). Researchers collected the unexposed donor's CD4+ T cells before the COVID-19 pandemic (2011-2018). In the ViraFEST assay, peptide-pool expansion preceded TCR sequencing of expanded clonotypes. The CDR3 loop spans 15 amino acids. Germline-derived CDR1 and CDR2 are LNHDA and SQIVND (reference sequence). Trimming shortened V by 6 bases and J by 1 base, and 15 bases separated the two germline ends. A few counts support this clonotype. Its antigen is still unknown. The assay that was used to sequence DNA from cultured CD4+ T cells was the Oncomine TCR Beta short-read assay. DNA came from CD4+ T cells after culture. TCRdb independently ran MiXCR on the PCR reads; one entry per CDR3 protein. In the table there are some 10,000 distinct CDR3 sequences, 34% of which are singletons.

The chain is built from TRBV19 and TRBJ1-1; unclear D gene. The origin of this receptor is a human donor in good health. The sample taken for sequencing was CD4+ T cells from blood, cultured in vitro. Here the CDR3 DNA reads TGTGCCAGTAGCCAATACGGAGGCAAGAACACTGAAGCTTTCTTT. Translated, it gives CASSQYGGKNTEAFF.